This record looks at one T cell receptor beta chain sequence and its context. Its cognate antigen has yet to be identified. There are no base qualities to consult, and no much larger clone falls within one base. TCRbeta CDR3 regions were amplified from genomic DNA using the immunoSEQ Assay, a bias-controlled multiplex PCR. Regarding the original processing steps: The number of nucleated cells in each sample was estimated from the amplification of reference gene primers within the assay. Sequence reads were collapsed and filtered to measure the absolute abundance of every unique TCRbeta CDR3 rearrangement. For each sample, productive Simpson clonality was calculated as the square root of Simpson's diversity index across productive rearrangements. TCRdb's version of the immuneACCESS table is confined to in-frame rearrangements and falls short of the full clone set. An unresolved V gene accounts for under half of the shortfall where checked; the remainder is of unknown origin. For V, J and clone size, that table is used; D and trimming come from the DNA. Here the sample has some 58,000 clones; around 90% occur a single time. Roughly 8% of the sample is held by the ten biggest clonotypes.

Whole blood was collected in K2EDTA tubes by collaborating institutions according to the institutions' own protocols. Collaborator samples were shipped for TCRbeta analysis as frozen whole blood, isolated PBMCs, or DNA extracted from either sample type. The sample belongs to a study of blood T cell repertoires in COVID-19 (dated by TCRdb to between 2020 and 2021). Regarding the study in general: Samples from collaborators originated in the United States, Italy and Spain and spanned both the acute and convalescent phases of COVID-19. The prospective study material was composed of cDNA or gDNA derived from T cells, B-cell-depleted T cells, or PBMCs. The dataset comprised deeply sampled blood TCRbeta repertoires from subjects exposed to, actively infected with, or recovered from COVID-19. The repertoires were released in a freely available public database intended as a resource for research on the immune response to SARS-CoV-2. Samples came from the ongoing ImmuneRACE study (first 160 participants) plus 1,254 subjects from 6 global collaborators. The sample metadata nearly always contained a de-identified subject ID, COVID-19 status, age in years and sex. Where available, HLA class I and class II types were taken from metadata supplied by the sample provider and were not determined by assay-based typing. Results and caveats for the whole study, not just this receptor: Clinical and demographic metadata were provided uncurated, with the amount varying by source and participant.

The junction shows trimming of 7 bases on V and 2 bases on J, plus 21 bases between the germline ends. From the cysteine through the phenylalanine, the CDR3 covers 16 amino acids. CDR3 DNA only is kept here, 48 bases in frame from base 1. Looking up the germline V gene yields CDR1 MDHEN and CDR2 SYDVKM. This chain joins TRBV28 to TRBJ2-7; the D region possibly corresponds to TRBD2 (5 bases align). The TCR comes from a man over 45 with active COVID-19. The sequenced material came from peripheral blood. The DNA sequence follows: TGTGCCAGCAATTCACACGGAGACTACGAAACCTACGAGCAGTACTTC. Its amino acids are CASNSHGDYETYEQYF.